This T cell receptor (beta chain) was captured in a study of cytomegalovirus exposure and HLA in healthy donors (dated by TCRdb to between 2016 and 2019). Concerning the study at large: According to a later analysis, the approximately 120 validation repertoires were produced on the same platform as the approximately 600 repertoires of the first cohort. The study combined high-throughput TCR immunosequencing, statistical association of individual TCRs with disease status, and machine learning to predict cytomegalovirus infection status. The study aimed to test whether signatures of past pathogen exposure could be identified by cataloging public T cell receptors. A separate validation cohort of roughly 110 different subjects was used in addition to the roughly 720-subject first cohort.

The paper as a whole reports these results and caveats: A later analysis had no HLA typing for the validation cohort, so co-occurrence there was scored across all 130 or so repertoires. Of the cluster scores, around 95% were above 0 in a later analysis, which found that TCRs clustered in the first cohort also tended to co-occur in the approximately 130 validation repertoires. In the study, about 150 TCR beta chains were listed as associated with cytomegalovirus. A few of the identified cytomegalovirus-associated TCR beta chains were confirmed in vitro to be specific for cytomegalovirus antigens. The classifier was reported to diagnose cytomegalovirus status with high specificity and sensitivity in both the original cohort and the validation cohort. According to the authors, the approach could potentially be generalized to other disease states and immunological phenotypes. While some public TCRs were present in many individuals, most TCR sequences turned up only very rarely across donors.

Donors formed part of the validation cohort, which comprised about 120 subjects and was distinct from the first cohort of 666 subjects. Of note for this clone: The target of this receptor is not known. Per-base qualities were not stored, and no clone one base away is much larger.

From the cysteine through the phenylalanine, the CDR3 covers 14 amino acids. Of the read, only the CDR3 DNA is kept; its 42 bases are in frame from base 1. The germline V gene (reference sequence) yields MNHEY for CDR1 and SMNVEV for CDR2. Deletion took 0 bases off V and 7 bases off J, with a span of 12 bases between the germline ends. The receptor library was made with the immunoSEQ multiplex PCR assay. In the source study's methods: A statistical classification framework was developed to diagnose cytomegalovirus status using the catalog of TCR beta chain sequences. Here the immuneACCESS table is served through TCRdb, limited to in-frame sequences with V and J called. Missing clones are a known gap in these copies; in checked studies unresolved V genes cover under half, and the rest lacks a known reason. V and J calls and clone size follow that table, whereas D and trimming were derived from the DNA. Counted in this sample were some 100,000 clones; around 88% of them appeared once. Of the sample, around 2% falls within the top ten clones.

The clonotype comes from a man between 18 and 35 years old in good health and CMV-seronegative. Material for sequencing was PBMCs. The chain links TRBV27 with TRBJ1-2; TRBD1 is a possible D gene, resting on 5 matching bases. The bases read TGTGCCAGCAGTTTATCGCCCGTAAGGGGTGGCTACACCTTC. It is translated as CASSLSPVRGGYTF.